A selection of T cell receptor beta chains follows, all from one sample in a study of early T cells in non-severe SARS-CoV-2 infection. TCRdb re-called the 5' RACE reads with MiXCR, one entry per CDR3 protein. The table lists more than 50,000 distinct CDR3 sequences, about an eighth of them singletons. The specimen sequenced was whole blood. The source is an adult who was a healthcare worker with PCR-confirmed SARS-CoV-2 infection or an uninfected control (not recorded which). CDR3s include the opening cysteine and the closing phenylalanine or tryptophan. The D gene is left open where the match is weak. Clone size is given for some rows only: seen once, a few or many times, or a class if the clone is expanded.

d_gene: -
j_gene: TRBJ2-3
abundance: many
v_gene: TRBV7-6
CDR3nt: TGTGCCAGCAGCCTCGGGCTCTTAGCAGATACGCAGTATTTT
CDR3aa: CASSLGLLADTQYF

d_gene: TRBD2
j_gene: TRBJ2-7
abundance: -
v_gene: TRBV7-2
CDR3nt: TGTGCCAGCAGCCCAGGACTAGCGGGAGGCGAGCAGTACTTC
CDR3aa: CASSPGLAGGEQYF

d_gene: TRBD1
j_gene: TRBJ1-6
abundance: many
v_gene: TRBV5-5
CDR3nt: TGTGCCAGCAGCTTGGAGGGGGCCTTTGGATCACCCCTCCACTTT
CDR3aa: CASSLEGAFGSPLHF

d_gene: -
j_gene: TRBJ1-2
abundance: -
v_gene: TRBV25-1
CDR3nt: TGTGGGTTCATAGGGGAAGCTAACTATGGCTACACCTTC
CDR3aa: CGFIGEANYGYTF

d_gene: -
j_gene: TRBJ2-1
abundance: -
v_gene: TRBV6-2/TRBV6-3
CDR3nt: TGTGCCAGCAGCTTCCGGTACAATGAGCAGTTCTTC
CDR3aa: CASSFRYNEQFF

d_gene: -
j_gene: TRBJ2-1
abundance: -
v_gene: TRBV7-3
CDR3nt: TGTGCCAGCGGCTACCTTGGCGGGGGCCTTGCTGAGCAGTTCTTC
CDR3aa: CASGYLGGGLAEQFF

d_gene: -
j_gene: TRBJ1-1
abundance: few
v_gene: TRBV16
CDR3nt: TGTGCCAGCAGCCGAAGCGCAGGGGAAGGCACTGAAGCTTTCTTT
CDR3aa: CASSRSAGEGTEAFF

d_gene: -
j_gene: TRBJ2-1
abundance: many
v_gene: TRBV20-1
CDR3nt: TGCAGTGCTAAAGCCACGGGAAGCTCCTACAATGAGCAGTTCTTC
CDR3aa: CSAKATGSSYNEQFF

d_gene: -
j_gene: TRBJ2-5
abundance: -
v_gene: TRBV19
CDR3nt: TGTGCCAGTAGTGCGACAGGACAAGAGACCCAGTACTTC
CDR3aa: CASSATGQETQYF

d_gene: -
j_gene: TRBJ1-6
abundance: -
v_gene: TRBV11-2
CDR3nt: TGTGCCAGCAGCTTAGGAAGGGTGGGCTATAATTCACCCCTCCACTTT
CDR3aa: CASSLGRVGYNSPLHF

d_gene: TRBD2
j_gene: TRBJ2-7
abundance: few
v_gene: TRBV29-1
CDR3nt: TGCAGCGGATTCAGCGGGAGCTCCTACGAGCAGTACTTC
CDR3aa: CSGFSGSSYEQYF

d_gene: TRBD1
j_gene: TRBJ2-3
abundance: few
v_gene: TRBV29-1
CDR3nt: TGCAGCGTTGAAGTTCTGGCAGGGGGTTTAGATACGCAGTATTTT
CDR3aa: CSVEVLAGGLDTQYF

d_gene: -
j_gene: TRBJ1-2
abundance: -
v_gene: TRBV28
CDR3nt: TGTGCCAGCAGTATAGACATCGAAGGCTACACCTTC
CDR3aa: CASSIDIEGYTF

d_gene: TRBD2
j_gene: TRBJ2-3
abundance: many
v_gene: TRBV6-4
CDR3nt: TGTGCCAGCAGCGGACTAGCGGTGCCGGGAGATACGCAGTATTTT
CDR3aa: CASSGLAVPGDTQYF

d_gene: -
j_gene: TRBJ2-5
abundance: -
v_gene: TRBV4-3
CDR3nt: TGCGCCAGCAGCCAAGAACGATGGGGGGCCCAAGAGACCCAGTACTTC
CDR3aa: CASSQERWGAQETQYF

d_gene: TRBD2
j_gene: TRBJ2-1
abundance: few
v_gene: TRBV12-3/TRBV12-4
CDR3nt: TGTGCCAGCAGTTCTAGCGGGAGGGGGAGTGAGCAGTTCTTC
CDR3aa: CASSSSGRGSEQFF

d_gene: TRBD1
j_gene: TRBJ2-7
abundance: many
v_gene: TRBV20-1
CDR3nt: TGCAGTGCCCAAAAGACAGGGTTCCACGAGCAGTACTTC
CDR3aa: CSAQKTGFHEQYF

d_gene: TRBD2
j_gene: TRBJ2-7
abundance: -
v_gene: TRBV27
CDR3nt: TGTGCCAGCAGTCATGGACTAGCGGGAGGAGAGCAGTACTTC
CDR3aa: CASSHGLAGGEQYF

d_gene: -
j_gene: TRBJ2-3
abundance: few
v_gene: TRBV19
CDR3nt: TGTGCCAGTAGTGTGCGGGACGGCGAGGTGACGCAGTATTTT
CDR3aa: CASSVRDGEVTQYF

d_gene: -
j_gene: TRBJ1-5
abundance: -
v_gene: TRBV28
CDR3nt: TGTGCCAGCAGTTTAGGGGGACTACAGCCCCAGCATTTT
CDR3aa: CASSLGGLQPQHF

d_gene: -
j_gene: TRBJ2-7
abundance: -
v_gene: TRBV7-9
CDR3nt: TGTGCCAGCAGCTTAGCTGGGACCGCCTACGAGCAGTACTTC
CDR3aa: CASSLAGTAYEQYF

d_gene: TRBD1
j_gene: TRBJ1-2
abundance: few
v_gene: TRBV4-2
CDR3nt: TGTGCCAGCAGCGCGGGACAGGGGGTTCTCTATGGCTACACCTTC
CDR3aa: CASSAGQGVLYGYTF